The text below deals with one T cell receptor beta chain. Its specificity is not known. Only CD45RO-negative cells positively selected for CCR7 counted as naive CD8 cells, so terminally differentiated effector memory CD45RA+ cells were excluded. The sample is drawn from a study of shared clonotypes between healthy human individuals. For the study at large: Three plates were used per donor for CD4 naive, three for CD4 memory, two for CD8 naive and one for CD8 memory.

Study outcomes and limitations: Naive CD4 clonotypes overlapped across a handful of donors at approximately 5%. It was the non-shared clonotypes that had lower generation probabilities than clonotypes shared by all four donors.

In the original analysis: Junction-only sequences produced by ImmunoSEQ had no quality scores, so filtering differed. Method: immunoSEQ multiplex PCR; TCRdb's copy keeps in-frame clones and lacks some. V, J and clone size were drawn from that table, and D and trimming were deduced from the DNA. The sample has around 2,100,000 clones, about 95% seen once; the top ten hold more than 0.95%. The CDR3 length is 16 residues. The junction had 4 bases not matched to a gene; V was cut back by 0 bases and J by 2 bases. Germline loops: CDR1 SGHTA, CDR2 FQGNSA. The sample consisted of naive CD8+ T cells sorted from blood. The chain combines TRBV7-2 with TRBJ2-5, with 9 bases identical to TRBD2. The receptor was isolated from a young man in good health. CDR3: CASSLARGGVQETQYF. The CDR3 DNA reads as TGTGCCAGCAGCTTAGCTCGCGGGGGGGTACAAGAGACCCAGTACTTC.